This entry is about one TCR beta chain. Its antigen is undetermined. From germline, CDR1 is SGHVS and CDR2 FQNEAQ. Trimming cost V 5 bases and J 2 bases, with 13 bases left between them. The length of the CDR3 is 15 residues. The data were taken from a study of T cells and Merkel cell carcinoma outcomes. Libraries were prepared by immunoSEQ multiplex PCR; TCRdb keeps only in-frame clonotypes and omits some of them. This sample has about 5,600 clones; approximately 80% occur once, and the top ten carry 5.9%. General observations from the study: Repertoire plus T-cell density reportedly predicted Merkel cell carcinoma outcomes.

This receptor was obtained from a human donor with Merkel cell carcinoma. The rearrangement uses TRBV7-8 and TRBJ2-1; D remains unclear. Source material: tumor tissue from Merkel cell carcinoma. As DNA, the CDR3 is TGTGCCAGCAGCGTTAGCATAGGTACCTACAATGAGCAGTTCTTC. Translating gives CASSVSIGTYNEQFF.